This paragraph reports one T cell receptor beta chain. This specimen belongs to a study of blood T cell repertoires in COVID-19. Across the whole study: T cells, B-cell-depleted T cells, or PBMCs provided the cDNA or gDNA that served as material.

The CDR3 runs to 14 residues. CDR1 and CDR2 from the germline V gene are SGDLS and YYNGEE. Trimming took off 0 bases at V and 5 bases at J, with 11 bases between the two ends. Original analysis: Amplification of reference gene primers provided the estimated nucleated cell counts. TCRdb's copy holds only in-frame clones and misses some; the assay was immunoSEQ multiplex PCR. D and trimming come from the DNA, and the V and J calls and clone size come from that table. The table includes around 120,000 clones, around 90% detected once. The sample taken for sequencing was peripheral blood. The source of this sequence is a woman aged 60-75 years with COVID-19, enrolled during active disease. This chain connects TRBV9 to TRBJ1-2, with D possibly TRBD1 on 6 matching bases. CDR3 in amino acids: CASSVGTVSYGYTF. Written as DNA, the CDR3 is TGTGCCAGCAGCGTAGGGACAGTGAGTTATGGCTACACCTTC.